The rows below give T cell receptor beta chains drawn from one sample of a study of cytomegalovirus exposure and HLA in healthy donors. Libraries were prepared by immunoSEQ multiplex PCR; TCRdb keeps only in-frame clonotypes and omits some of them. The sample has more than 110,000 clones; more than 60% are singletons. Material: PBMCs. Receptors originate from a woman in her forties or fifties in good health and CMV-seropositive. Each CDR3 is given with its conserved first and last residue. A D gene is named only where the DNA matches it firmly. Clone size is given for some rows only: seen once, a few or many times, or a class if the clone is expanded.

V	size	J	D	length	DNA	CDR3
TRBV7-2	-	TRBJ2-3	TRBD2	18	TGTGCCAGCAGCTCCGGACTAGCGGGGGGGCTTGGCACAGATACGCAGTATTTT	CASSSGLAGGLGTDTQYF
TRBV27	-	TRBJ1-2	-	15	TGTGCCAGCAGTTCACAGGGTCCTTATAACTATGGCTACACCTTC	CASSSQGPYNYGYTF
TRBV5-1	-	TRBJ1-1	TRBD1	14	TGCGCCAGCAGCTTGGGGGCGACAGGGGGCAAAGCTTTCTTT	CASSLGATGGKAFF
TRBV5-6	-	TRBJ2-7	-	13	TGTGCCAGCAGCGACAGACCTAACTACGAGCAGTACTTC	CASSDRPNYEQYF
TRBV5-6	-	TRBJ1-6	-	15	TGTGCCAGCAGCCGCCCGACAAGGCCCCTCAACCTCCTCCACTTT	CASSRPTRPLNLLHF
TRBV27	-	TRBJ2-2	TRBD1	16	TGTGCCAGCAGTAGATCAGGGGGCACGGACACCGGGGAGCTGTTTTTT	CASSRSGGTDTGELFF
TRBV19	-	TRBJ1-4	-	13	TGTGCCTCCGCCGACACAACTAATGAAAAACTGTTTTTT	CASADTTNEKLFF
TRBV4-2	-	TRBJ1-1	TRBD1	16	TGTGCCAGCAGCCAAGGGACAGGGGGCTGGAACACTGAAGCTTTCTTT	CASSQGTGGWNTEAFF
TRBV5-6	-	TRBJ2-5	TRBD1	13	TGTGCCAGCAGGGGGACAGGGAGGGAGACCCAGTACTTC	CASRGTGRETQYF
TRBV4-2	once	TRBJ1-5	-	18	TGTGCCAGCAGCCAAGAACCGGCGGCCCTTTATAGCAATCAGCCCCAGCATTTT	CASSQEPAALYSNQPQHF
TRBV10-3	-	TRBJ1-5	-	15	TGTGCCATCAGTGAGTCTTCCGTAGCAAATCAGCCCCAGCATTTT	CAISESSVANQPQHF
TRBV25-1	-	TRBJ1-6	-	15	TGTGCCAGCAGTGAAGGAGGGAACTGGAATTCACCCCTCCACTTT	CASSEGGNWNSPLHF
TRBV19	-	TRBJ2-5	-	14	TGTGCCAGTAGTATAGGCTCAGGGCGGAAGACCCAGTACTTC	CASSIGSGRKTQYF
TRBV18	-	TRBJ1-1	-	14	TGTGCCAGCTCACCACAGGGGGAATGGACTGAAGCTTTCTTT	CASSPQGEWTEAFF
TRBV6-5	-	TRBJ2-7	-	11	TGTGCCAGCAACGGTCCGTACGAGCAGTACTTC	CASNGPYEQYF
TRBV5-6	-	TRBJ2-1	TRBD2	15	TGTGCCAGCAGCTCCGCGGGGGGTTTTTACAATGAGCAGTTCTTC	CASSSAGGFYNEQFF
TRBV5-4	-	TRBJ2-3	TRBD1	15	TGTGCCAGCAGACAGGACAGGACCTCCACAGATACGCAGTATTTT	CASRQDRTSTDTQYF
TRBV11-2	-	TRBJ2-7	-	11	TGTGCCAGCAGCTTACTCCGCGAGCAGTACTTC	CASSLLREQYF
TRBV6-6	-	TRBJ1-6	-	15	TGTGCCAGCAGACCGCCACAGGGTATTAATTCACCCCTCCACTTT	CASRPPQGINSPLHF
TRBV2	-	TRBJ2-5	TRBD1	14	TGTGCCAGCAGTGGGACAGGGGGTGGAGAGACCCAGTACTTC	CASSGTGGGETQYF
TRBV18	-	TRBJ2-1	-	13	TGTGCCAGCTCACCGGGCCTCGCCACCGAGCAGTTCTTC	CASSPGLATEQFF
TRBV4-3	few	TRBJ1-5	-	13	TGCGCCAGCAGCCAAGCCCCACTCCAGCCCCAGCATTTT	CASSQAPLQPQHF
TRBV28	-	TRBJ1-2	TRBD1	16	TGTGCCAGCAGTCCGACGGGACAGGCCTACAACTATGGCTACACCTTC	CASSPTGQAYNYGYTF
TRBV6-5	once	TRBJ1-4	-	15	TGTGCCAGCAGTCCCGAGCGGGCGGTACTTGAAAAACTGTTTTTT	CASSPERAVLEKLFF
TRBV4-3	-	TRBJ2-2	-	18	TGCGCCAGCAGCCAACGGAGTGGAGGGGAAAGAAACACCGGGGAGCTGTTTTTT	CASSQRSGGERNTGELFF
TRBV19	-	TRBJ1-6	TRBD1	14	TGTGCCAGTAGCCTTGGGACAGGTGGTTCACCCCTCCACTTT	CASSLGTGGSPLHF
TRBV5-1	-	TRBJ2-5	-	15	TGCGCCAGCAGCTTGGTGGCCGAACCAGGAGAGACCCAGTACTTC	CASSLVAEPGETQYF
TRBV7-3	once	TRBJ2-5	-	15	TGTGCCAGCAGCGCCGGGTCGGGGTCCCAAGAGACCCAGTACTTC	CASSAGSGSQETQYF
TRBV7-9	-	TRBJ2-1	TRBD2	16	TGTGCCAGCAGCTTGGCCGTCCTGGGCGGGGGGAATGAGCAGTTCTTC	CASSLAVLGGGNEQFF
TRBV19	-	TRBJ1-1	TRBD1	12	TGTGCCAGTAGTATACGGACAGGCGAAGCTTTCTTT	CASSIRTGEAFF
TRBV6-5	-	TRBJ1-2	-	14	TGTGCCAGCAGTTACAACCAGGTTAACTATGGCTACACCTTC	CASSYNQVNYGYTF
TRBV29-1	-	TRBJ2-7	-	14	TGCAGCGCCCGAGGTCCCGGCGGGCCCTACGAGCAGTACTTC	CSARGPGGPYEQYF
TRBV10-1	-	TRBJ1-3	TRBD1	17	TGCGCCAGCAGGGGACGGGGACAGCCTTTCTCTGGAAACACCATATATTTT	CASRGRGQPFSGNTIYF